This T cell receptor (beta chain) was captured by sequencing in a study of blood T cell repertoires in COVID-19. Study-wide context: Sites across the United States, Italy and Spain contributed samples from acute and convalescent COVID-19. The analysed material was cDNA or gDNA that came from T cells, B-cell-depleted T cells, or PBMCs.

Germline lookup yields CDR1 WNHNN and CDR2 SYGVQD (reference sequence). The length of the CDR3 is 14 residues. Losses at the gene ends were 6 bases for V and 7 bases for J; bases not matched to a gene: 7. Per the study methods: Amplified reference gene primers provided the basis for estimating nucleated cell counts. The protocol was immunoSEQ multiplex PCR, while the TCRdb copy is restricted to in-frame clones and leaves out a portion. The V and J calls and clone size come from that table; D and trimming were worked out from the DNA. Of more than 100,000 clones detected, about 90% appear once; the ten largest clones hold roughly 30%.

This sequence was found in a woman in her 70s with acute or convalescent COVID-19. The chain recombines TRBV10-1 with TRBJ1-4, with 8 bases identical to TRBD1. The source material was peripheral blood. CDR3 region: CASSPGTGGEKLFF. DNA of the CDR3: TGCGCCAGCAGCCCCGGGACAGGAGGTGAAAAACTGTTTTTT.